This entry lists 28 T cell receptor beta chains sequenced from one sample in a study of T-cell memory formation after mild COVID-19. In TCRdb, the 5' RACE reads were re-called with MiXCR into one record per CDR3 protein. The profile shows some 180,000 distinct CDR3 sequences, approximately 17% of them singletons. The material sequenced was PBMCs or a T cell subset sorted from them (not recorded which). The origin of the receptors is a man in his late teens or twenties who had mild COVID-19 (a few samples of this study predate the infection). Cell type and time point are not known.

This clonotype was counted between two and nine times. The chain is built from TRBV4-2 and TRBJ2-2; 8 bases fit TRBD2. With 0 bases clipped from V and 6 bases from J, the junction kept 3 bases outside the gene matches. CDR1 is LGHNA, CDR2 YNFKEQ, per germline. The CDR3 loop spans 15 amino acids. The CDR3 is CASSQDFGGAGELFF. The CDR3 DNA follows: TGTGCCAGCAGCCAAGATTTCGGGGGGGCCGGGGAGCTGTTTTTT.

The chain uses TRBV29-1 and TRBJ2-3; weak D call: TRBD1 (6 bases). This CDR3 has 12 residues. Between the trimmed V and J ends, which lost 4 bases and 2 bases, there was a span of 7 bases. Germline CDR1 is SQVTM and CDR2 is ANQGSEA. The CDR3 nucleotides read TGCAGCGTTGGGGGGCTCACAGATACGCAGTATTTT. This translates into CSVGGLTDTQYF.

The rearrangement uses TRBV7-8 and TRBJ1-5; no definite D call. This CDR3 is built from 15 residues. CDR1 is SGHVS, CDR2 FQNEAQ, per germline. Trimming cost V 4 bases and J 6 bases, with 16 bases left between them. CDR3 loop: CASSSVVGGSQPQHF. The CDR3 coding sequence is TGTGCCAGCAGCTCCGTCGTAGGCGGGTCTCAGCCCCAGCATTTT.

Ten or more counts support this clonotype. The rearrangement links TRBV6-2 or TRBV6-3 to TRBJ2-7, with D hard to call. V lost 6 bases and J 0 bases, leaving 6 bases between the germline ends. The CDR3 extends over 12 amino acids. From germline, CDR1 is MNHEY and CDR2 SVGEGT. CDR3 DNA sequence: TGTGCCAGCAGCCCTAGCTCCTACGAGCAGTACTTC. It specifies CASSPSSYEQYF.

This rearrangement joins TRBV6-1 to TRBJ2-1; D is ambiguous. V lost 4 bases and J lost 0, with 13 bases in between. The CDR3 length is 16 residues. Germline CDR1 reads MNHNS; CDR2 reads SASEGT. The CDR3 region has the DNA TGTGCCAGCAGTGTCCGGGTTCTGAGCTCCTACAATGAGCAGTTCTTC. The encoded protein is CASSVRVLSSYNEQFF.

The J gene is TRBJ2-7, the V gene TRBV9; TRBD1 aligns across 8 bases. Looked up from germline, CDR1 is SGDLS and CDR2 is YYNGEE. This CDR3 contains 17 residues. Trimming cost V 3 bases and J 5 bases; bases outside gene matches: 16. DNA of the CDR3: TGTGCCAGCAGCGCGCGAGAGGATAGGACAGGGTGCCACGAGCAGTACGTC. This gives the protein CASSAREDRTGCHEQYV.

This clonotype was recorded many times. This chain connects TRBV5-1 to TRBJ2-7; D assignment may be TRBD1 or TRBD2 (5 bases each). CDR1 is SGHRS and CDR2 is YFSETQ in the germline V gene. Trimming shortened V by 0 bases and J by 3 bases, and 16 bases separated the two germline ends. The CDR3 length is 16 residues. This chain's CDR3 is CASSLESGPAGYEQYF. The CDR3 DNA is TGCGCCAGCAGCTTGGAGTCGGGACCGGCGGGCTACGAGCAGTACTTC.

This clonotype showed up just a few times. The J gene is TRBJ2-5, the V gene TRBV9; D unresolved. CDR1 and CDR2 from the germline V gene are SGDLS and YYNGEE. V was pared by 1 base and J by 1 base, with 8 bases between. The CDR3 is 14 amino acids. CDR3: CASSVSPGQETQYF. Written as DNA, the CDR3 is TGTGCCAGCAGCGTATCCCCCGGCCAAGAGACCCAGTACTTC.

This clonotype was picked up one time. The V and J genes are TRBV5-6 and TRBJ1-1; TRBD1 might be the D (6 bases). V dropped 4 bases and J dropped 1 base, with 14 bases sitting between them. Looked up from germline, CDR1 is SGHDT and CDR2 is YYEEEE. The CDR3 has 15 amino acids. The CDR3 protein is CASSRPGQRNTEAFF. CDR3 nucleotide sequence: TGTGCCAGCAGCCGACCAGGACAGAGGAACACTGAAGCTTTCTTT.

The chain employs TRBV7-2 and TRBJ1-1, with D possibly TRBD1 on 6 matching bases. This CDR3 region has 15 residues. Per germline, CDR1 SGHTA and CDR2 FQGNSA. Trimming left V 3 bases short and J 0 bases short, with 11 bases between. The CDR3 protein is CASSFLRGLNTEAFF. In DNA form, the CDR3 reads TGTGCCAGCAGCTTTCTCAGGGGCCTGAACACTGAAGCTTTCTTT.

This clonotype was recorded a few times. The V call is TRBV7-3, the J call TRBJ2-3; D gene unclear. V was clipped by 0 bases and J by 6 bases, with 13 bases between them. Per germline, CDR1 SGHTA and CDR2 FQGTGA. The CDR3 extends over 15 amino acids. The CDR3 coding sequence is TGTGCCAGCAGCTTAACCTGGAACCCCTCCGATACGCAGTATTTT. Its translation: CASSLTWNPSDTQYF.

A few counts support this clonotype. The chain carries TRBV12-3 or TRBV12-4 and TRBJ2-7; no clear D gene. The CDR3 covers 13 residues. V lost 3 bases, J lost 2 bases, and 8 bases lay in between. This CDR3 reads CASSFGRAYEQYF. CDR3 sequence (DNA): TGTGCCAGCAGTTTCGGCAGAGCCTACGAGCAGTACTTC.

This clonotype was seen only a few times. The chain joins TRBV5-6 to TRBJ1-6; 10 bases agree with TRBD1. V shed 5 bases and J 6 bases; nucleotides not matched to a gene: 5. This CDR3 is built from 15 residues. The V gene's germline CDR1 is SGHDT and CDR2 YYEEEE. CDR3 sequence: CASRETGGRNSPLHF. CDR3 bases: TGTGCCAGCAGAGAGACAGGGGGCCGTAATTCACCCCTCCACTTT.

The chain couples TRBV3-1 to TRBJ2-3, with 8 bases lining up with TRBD2. The CDR3 is made up of 14 amino acids. The germline V gene encodes CDR1 LGHDT and CDR2 YNNKEL (reference sequence). Losses at the gene ends were 1 base for V and 8 bases for J; bases not matched to a gene: 5. Here the CDR3 DNA reads TGTGCCAGCAGCCAAGCCCGGGGGGGGGTTACGCAGTATTTT. This sequence encodes CASSQARGGVTQYF.

This clonotype was seen a handful of times. The chain combines TRBV5-1 with TRBJ1-1; D gene unclear. The V gene lost 4 bases and the J gene lost 4 bases, with 14 bases spanning the gap. The CDR3 is made up of 14 amino acids. CDR1 is SGHRS and CDR2 is YFSETQ in the germline V gene. Written as DNA, the CDR3 is TGCGCCAGCAGCGGACTTAGGGAGTCCACTGAAGCTTTCTTT. Amino acids: CASSGLRESTEAFF.

The chain links TRBV23-1 to TRBJ1-2; D is uncertain. TRBV23-1 is an ORF; its function is uncertain. CDR3 size: 11 residues. Between the trimmed V and J ends, which lost 11 bases and 7 bases, there was a span of 14 bases. The CDR3 here is CAGLPRVGYTF. The CDR3, as DNA: TGCGCCGGCCTACCACGGGTTGGCTACACCTTC.

This clonotype was counted only a few times. The chain couples TRBV11-1 to TRBJ2-1; weak D call: TRBD1 (6 bases). In germline, CDR1 is SGHAT, CDR2 FQDESV (reference sequence). The CDR3 is made up of 15 amino acids. Trimming took off 2 bases at V and 8 bases at J, with 16 bases between the two ends. CDR3 nucleotides: TGTGCCAGCAGCTTATTCCAGGGGACCCTAGATGAGCAGTTCTTC. Translating it yields CASSLFQGTLDEQFF.

The J gene is TRBJ2-7, the V gene TRBV3-1; D remains ambiguous. V dropped 6 bases and J dropped 1 base, with 13 bases sitting between them. The CDR3 has 14 amino acids. Germline CDR1 LGHDT, CDR2 YNNKEL (reference sequence). The CDR3 loop reads CASSLSDGSYEQYF. The CDR3 bases are TGTGCCAGCAGTCTTTCGGACGGGTCCTACGAGCAGTACTTC.

The chain joins TRBV5-1 to TRBJ2-5; maybe TRBD1 (6 bases). This CDR3 has 14 amino acids. Trimming removed 7 bases from V and 3 bases from J, with 16 bases in between. Germline V gene data show CDR1 as SGHRS and CDR2 as YFSETQ. CDR3 coding DNA: TGCGCCAGCTCTACCAGGACAGCCGAAGAGACCCAGTACTTC. This translates into CASSTRTAEETQYF.

The sample holds many counts of this clonotype. V and J are TRBV7-9 and TRBJ2-5; D is undetermined. The CDR3 covers 12 residues. CDR1 is SEHNR, CDR2 FQNEAQ, per germline (reference sequence). Trimming removed 1 base at V and 5 bases at J, with 5 bases between. The CDR3 reads CASSLVRETQYF. CDR3 bases: TGTGCCAGCAGCTTAGTTCGGGAGACCCAGTACTTC.

The chain has TRBV5-5 and TRBJ1-2; D perhaps matches TRBD1 (5 bases). The CDR3 extends over 11 amino acids. Per the germline V gene, CDR1 is SGHKS and CDR2 is YYEKEE (reference sequence). V lost 4 bases and J 7 bases, leaving 8 bases between the germline ends. The CDR3 is CASSRDSGYTF. The CDR3 nucleotides are TGTGCCAGCAGCCGGGACTCTGGCTACACCTTC.

This clonotype was seen ten or more times. The gene calls are TRBV5-5 and TRBJ2-5; D is possibly TRBD2 (5 bases). With 2 bases removed from V and 2 bases from J, the gap between germline ends came to 10 bases. The CDR3 length is 14 residues. Germline CDR1 is SGHKS and CDR2 is YYEKEE (reference sequence). The CDR3 DNA reads as TGTGCCAGCAGCTTAGCGGTTCTTCAAGAGACCCAGTACTTC. Translating gives CASSLAVLQETQYF.

This clonotype has more than one count but fewer than ten. The genes are TRBV29-1 and TRBJ2-6; D gene ambiguous. The germline V gene has CDR1 SQVTM and CDR2 ANQGSEA. Trimming took off 6 bases at V and 2 bases at J, with 11 bases between the two ends. This CDR3 region has 14 residues. In nucleotides, the CDR3 is TGCAGCGTGCCGCCCCTAGCTGGGGCCAACGTCCTGACTTTC. It codes for CSVPPLAGANVLTF.

About this clonotype itself: Sequence at one end of the junction differs from germline and may be a read error. CDR3 sequence (DNA): TGTGCCAGCAGCCGCCCCGTCGGACAGGGAGGTCCCAACAACATTCAGTACTTC. Translating gives CASSRPVGQGGPNNIQYF. V is TRBV7-2 and J is TRBJ2-4; 8 bases align to TRBD1. CDR1 is SGHTA and CDR2 is FQGNSA in the germline V gene. CDR3 size: 18 residues.

This clonotype appeared a few times. This sequence joins TRBV29-1 and TRBJ1-5; no reliable D call. The CDR3 contains 13 residues. Germline-derived CDR1 and CDR2 are SQVTM and ANQGSEA. Trimming took 4 bases from V and 3 from J, leaving 10 bases between them. DNA of the CDR3: TGCAGCGTTGTTAATGATTTCAATCAGCCCCAGCATTTT. Translated: CSVVNDFNQPQHF.

This clonotype appeared a few times. The chain carries TRBV11-2 and TRBJ2-1; the D call may be TRBD1 or TRBD2 (6 bases each). The CDR3 length is 14 residues. The germline V and J ends were trimmed by 4 bases and 8 bases, with 15 bases remaining between them. The germline V gene has CDR1 SGHAT and CDR2 FQNNGV. This CDR3 is CASSSLRRGDEQFF. The CDR3 nucleotides are TGTGCCAGCAGCTCTCTCCGAAGGGGGGATGAGCAGTTCTTC.

The chain recombines TRBV7-2 with TRBJ1-1, with TRBD1 matching 11 bases. The length of the CDR3 is 13 residues. V gave up 6 bases and J gave up 3 bases; unmatched junction bases: 0. The germline V gene has CDR1 SGHTA and CDR2 FQGNSA. CDR3 sequence: CASRDRGHTEAFF. The CDR3 DNA reads as TGTGCCAGCAGGGACAGGGGGCACACTGAAGCTTTCTTT.

This chain links TRBV4-2 with TRBJ2-1, with TRBD2 as a possible D gene (5 bases). Germline CDR1 reads LGHNA; CDR2 reads YNFKEQ. V was shortened by 5 bases and J by 4 bases, with 9 bases between the two germline ends. This CDR3 contains 13 residues. CDR3 sequence: CASSVWEYNEQFF. For the CDR3, the DNA is TGTGCCAGCAGCGTCTGGGAGTACAATGAGCAGTTCTTC.